This TCR beta chain was obtained from a study of T cell responses to AZD1222 COVID-19 vaccine. In germline, CDR1 is SGHAT, CDR2 FQDESV (reference sequence). Trimming took 5 bases from V and 0 from J, leaving 5 bases between them. This CDR3 comprises 12 residues. The protocol was immunoSEQ multiplex PCR, while the TCRdb copy is restricted to in-frame clones and leaves out a portion. The data show fewer than 90,000 clones, about 90% seen once. This sequence joins TRBV11-1 and TRBJ2-7, with D hard to call. The receptor's source is an adult in good health. The source material was peripheral blood, sampled on day 0 of AZD1222 vaccination. CDR3 DNA sequence: TGTGCCAGCAGCCGAAACTCCTACGAGCAGTACTTC. This codes for CASSRNSYEQYF.